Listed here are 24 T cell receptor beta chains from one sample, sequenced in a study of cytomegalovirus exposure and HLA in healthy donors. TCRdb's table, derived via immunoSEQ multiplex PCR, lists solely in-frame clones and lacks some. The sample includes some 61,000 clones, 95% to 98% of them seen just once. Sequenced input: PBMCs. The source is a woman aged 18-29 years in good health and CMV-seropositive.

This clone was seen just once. CDR3 loop: CAWSDTSYTEAFF. DNA of the CDR3: TGTGCCTGGAGTGACACGTCTTACACTGAAGCTTTCTTT. The chain joins TRBV30 to TRBJ1-1, with D unclear. The germline V and J ends were trimmed by 1 base and 3 bases, with 9 bases remaining between them. The CDR3 totals 13 residues. Looked up from germline, CDR1 is GTSNPN and CDR2 is SVGIG (reference sequence). Full variable domain (missing parts from reference TRBV30 and TRBJ1-1): SQTIHQWPATLVQPVGSPLSLECTVEGTSNPNLYWYRQAAGRGLQLLFYSVGIGQISSEVPQNLSASRPQDRQFILSSKKLLLSDSGFYLCAWSDTSYTEAFFGQGTRLTVV.

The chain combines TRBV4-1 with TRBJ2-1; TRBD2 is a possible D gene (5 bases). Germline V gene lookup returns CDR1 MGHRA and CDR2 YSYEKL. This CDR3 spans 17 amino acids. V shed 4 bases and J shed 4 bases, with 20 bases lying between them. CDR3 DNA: TGCGCCAGCAGCCTACGAGCCCTAGGTGGGAGATACAATGAGCAGTTCTTC. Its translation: CASSLRALGGRYNEQFF.

CDR3 in amino acids: CASSTRQGAAYGYTF. The CDR3 DNA follows: TGTGCCAGCAGTACACGACAGGGGGCGGCTTATGGCTACACCTTC. V usage is TRBV27 and J usage is TRBJ1-2; 10 nucleotides match TRBD1. Per germline, CDR1 MNHEY and CDR2 SMNVEV (reference sequence). The junction had 8 bases not matched to a gene; V was cut back by 5 bases and J by 5 bases. The CDR3 covers 15 residues.

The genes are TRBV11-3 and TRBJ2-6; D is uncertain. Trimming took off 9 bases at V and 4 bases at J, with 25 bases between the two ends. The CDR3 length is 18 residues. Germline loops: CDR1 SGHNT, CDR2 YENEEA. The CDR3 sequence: CASILSLALPSGANVLTF. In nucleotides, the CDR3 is TGTGCCAGTATCTTATCATTGGCCCTCCCCTCAGGGGCCAACGTCCTGACTTTC. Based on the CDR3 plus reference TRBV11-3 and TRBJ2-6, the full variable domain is EAGVVQSPRYKIIEKKQPVAFWCNPISGHNTLYWYLQNLGQGPELLIRYENEEAVDDSQLPKDRFSAERLKGVDSTLKIQPAELGDSAVYLCASILSLALPSGANVLTFGAGSRLTVL.

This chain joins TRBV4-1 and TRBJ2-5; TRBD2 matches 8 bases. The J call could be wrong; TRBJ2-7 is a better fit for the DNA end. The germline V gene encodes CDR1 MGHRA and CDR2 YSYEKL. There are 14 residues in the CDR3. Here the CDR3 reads CASSQTSGTYEQYF. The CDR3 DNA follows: TGCGCCAGCAGCCAAACTAGCGGAACCTACGAGCAGTACTTC.

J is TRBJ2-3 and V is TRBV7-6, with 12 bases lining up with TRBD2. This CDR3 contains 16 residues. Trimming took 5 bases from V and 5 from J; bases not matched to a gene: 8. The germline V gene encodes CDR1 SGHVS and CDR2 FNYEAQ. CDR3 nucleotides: TGTGCCAGCAGCGAGGAGACTAGCGGGAGAGTAGATACGCAGTATTTT. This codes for CASSEETSGRVDTQYF.

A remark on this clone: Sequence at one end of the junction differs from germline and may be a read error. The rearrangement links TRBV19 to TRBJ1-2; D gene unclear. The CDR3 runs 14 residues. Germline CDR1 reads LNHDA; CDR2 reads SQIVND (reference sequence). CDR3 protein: CASNIALGHYGYTF. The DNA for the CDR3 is TGTGCCAGTAATATAGCACTTGGGCACTATGGCTACACCTTC.

The CDR3 nucleotides are TGTGCCAGCAGTTACTCTGGAGGTACCTACGAGCAGTACTTC. Its protein is CASSYSGGTYEQYF. The chain joins TRBV6-6 to TRBJ2-7; perhaps TRBD2 as D (5 bases). V shed 0 bases and J shed 2 bases, with 8 bases lying between them. Per the germline V gene, CDR1 is MNHNY and CDR2 is SVGAGI (reference sequence). The length of the CDR3 is 14 residues.

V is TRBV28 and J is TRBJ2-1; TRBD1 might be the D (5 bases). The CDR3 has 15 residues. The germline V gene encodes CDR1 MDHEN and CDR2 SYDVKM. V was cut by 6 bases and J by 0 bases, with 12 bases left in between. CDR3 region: CASSPDSSSYNEQFF. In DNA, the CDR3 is TGTGCCAGCAGCCCTGACAGCAGCTCCTACAATGAGCAGTTCTTC.

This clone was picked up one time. For the CDR3, the DNA is TGTGCCAGCAGCCCCATTCGGACAGGGGCCCACGAGCAGTACTTC. Protein: CASSPIRTGAHEQYF. J is TRBJ2-7 and V is TRBV6-6, with 9 bases identical to TRBD1. V lost 6 bases, J lost 5 bases, and 11 bases stayed unmatched. This CDR3 contains 15 residues. Germline CDR1 reads MNHNY; CDR2 reads SVGAGI (reference sequence).

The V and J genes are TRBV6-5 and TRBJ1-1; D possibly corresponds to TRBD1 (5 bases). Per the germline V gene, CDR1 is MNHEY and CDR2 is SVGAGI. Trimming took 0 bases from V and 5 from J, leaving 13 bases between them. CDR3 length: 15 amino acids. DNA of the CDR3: TGTGCCAGCAGTTACTCGATCTTACAGGTAACTGAAGCTTTCTTT. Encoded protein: CASSYSILQVTEAFF.

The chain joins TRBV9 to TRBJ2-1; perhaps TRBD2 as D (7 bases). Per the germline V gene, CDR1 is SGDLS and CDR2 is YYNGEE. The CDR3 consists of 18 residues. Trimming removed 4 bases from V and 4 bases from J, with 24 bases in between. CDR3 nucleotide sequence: TGTGCCAGCAGCCCCTCAATCGGGGGGCCCCTTTTTTACAATGAGCAGTTCTTC. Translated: CASSPSIGGPLFYNEQFF. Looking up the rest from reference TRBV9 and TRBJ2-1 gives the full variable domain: DSGVTQTPKHLITATGQRVTLRCSPRSGDLSVYWYQQSLDQGLQFLIQYYNGEERAKGNILERFSAQQFPDLHSELNLSSLELGDSALYFCASSPSIGGPLFYNEQFFGPGTRLTVL.

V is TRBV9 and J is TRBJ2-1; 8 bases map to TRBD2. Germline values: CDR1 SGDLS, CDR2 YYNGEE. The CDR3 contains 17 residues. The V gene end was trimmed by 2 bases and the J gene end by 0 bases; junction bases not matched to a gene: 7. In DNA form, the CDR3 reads TGTGCCAGCAGCGTCGGACTAGCCCTAAGCTCCTACAATGAGCAGTTCTTC. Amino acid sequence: CASSVGLALSSYNEQFF.

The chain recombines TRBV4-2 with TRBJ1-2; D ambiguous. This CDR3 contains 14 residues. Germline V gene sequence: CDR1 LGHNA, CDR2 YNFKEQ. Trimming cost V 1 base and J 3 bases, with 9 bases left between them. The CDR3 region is CASSQVNEDYGYTF. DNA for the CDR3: TGTGCCAGCAGCCAAGTGAACGAGGACTATGGCTACACCTTC.

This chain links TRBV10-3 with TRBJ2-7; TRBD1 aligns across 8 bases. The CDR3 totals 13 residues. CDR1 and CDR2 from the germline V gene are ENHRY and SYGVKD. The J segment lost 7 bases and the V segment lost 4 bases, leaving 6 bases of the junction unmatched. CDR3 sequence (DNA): TGTGCCATCAGTGCAGGGGGCGGGAATGAGCAGTACTTC. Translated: CAISAGGGNEQYF.

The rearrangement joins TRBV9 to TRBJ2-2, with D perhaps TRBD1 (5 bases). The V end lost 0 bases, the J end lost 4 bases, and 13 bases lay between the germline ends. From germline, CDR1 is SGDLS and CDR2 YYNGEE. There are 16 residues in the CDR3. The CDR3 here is CASSVDPQGSTGELFF. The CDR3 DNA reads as TGTGCCAGCAGCGTAGACCCTCAGGGAAGCACCGGGGAGCTGTTTTTT.

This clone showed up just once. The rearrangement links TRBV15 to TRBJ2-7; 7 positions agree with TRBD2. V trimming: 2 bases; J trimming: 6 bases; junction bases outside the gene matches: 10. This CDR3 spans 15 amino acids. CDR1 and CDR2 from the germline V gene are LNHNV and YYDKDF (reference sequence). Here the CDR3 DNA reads TGTGCCACCAGCAGACGGCTCGGGGAGGGTGGCGAGCAGTACTTC. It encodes CATSRRLGEGGEQYF.

CDR3 DNA: TGCAGCGTCCGTTACGGGACAGGTTCGACCCAGTACTTC. As protein: CSVRYGTGSTQYF. The V gene is TRBV29-1, the J gene TRBJ2-5, with TRBD1 matching over 8 bases. The CDR3 covers 13 residues. Germline assignment: CDR1 SQVTM and CDR2 ANQGSEA. Trimming at V came to 6 bases and at J to 7 bases, leaving 10 bases not matched to a gene.

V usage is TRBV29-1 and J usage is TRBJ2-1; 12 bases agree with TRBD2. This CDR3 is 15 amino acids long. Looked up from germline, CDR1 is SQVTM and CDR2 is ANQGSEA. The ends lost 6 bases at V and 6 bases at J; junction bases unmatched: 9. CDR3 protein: CSVRDGLAGFNEQFF. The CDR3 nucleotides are TGCAGCGTGAGGGATGGACTAGCGGGATTCAATGAGCAGTTCTTC.

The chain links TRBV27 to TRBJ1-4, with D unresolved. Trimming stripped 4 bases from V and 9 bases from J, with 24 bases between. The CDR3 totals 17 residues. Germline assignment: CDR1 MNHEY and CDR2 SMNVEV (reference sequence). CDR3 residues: CASSSLGTRRLAQKLFF. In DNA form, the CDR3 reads TGTGCCAGCAGTTCGCTCGGCACTCGCCGACTGGCCCAAAAACTGTTTTTT. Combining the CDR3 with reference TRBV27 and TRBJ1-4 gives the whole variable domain EAQVTQNPRYLITVTGKKLTVTCSQNMNHEYMSWYRQDPGLGLRQIYYSMNVEVTDKGDVPEGYKVSRKEKRNFPLILESPSPNQTSLYFCASSSLGTRRLAQKLFFGSGTQLSVL.

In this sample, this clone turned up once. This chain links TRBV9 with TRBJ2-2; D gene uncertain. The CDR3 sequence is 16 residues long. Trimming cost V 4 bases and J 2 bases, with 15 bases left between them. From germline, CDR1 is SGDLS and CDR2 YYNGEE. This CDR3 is CASSPEAEVNTGELFF. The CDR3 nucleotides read TGTGCCAGCAGCCCCGAGGCAGAAGTCAACACCGGGGAGCTGTTTTTT.

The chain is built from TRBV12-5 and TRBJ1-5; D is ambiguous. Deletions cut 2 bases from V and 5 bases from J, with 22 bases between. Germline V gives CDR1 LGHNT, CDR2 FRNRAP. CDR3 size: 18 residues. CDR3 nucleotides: TGTGCTAGTGGTTTGCGGGAACGGTTCGGATCCGGGTATCAGCCCCAGCATTTT. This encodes CASGLRERFGSGYQPQHF.

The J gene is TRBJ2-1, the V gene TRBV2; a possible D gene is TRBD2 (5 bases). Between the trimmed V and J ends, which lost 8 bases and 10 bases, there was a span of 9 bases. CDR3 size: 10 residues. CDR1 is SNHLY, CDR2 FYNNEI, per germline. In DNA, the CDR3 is TGTGCCAGCCAAGGCGGGGAGCAGTTCTTC. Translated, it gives CASQGGEQFF.

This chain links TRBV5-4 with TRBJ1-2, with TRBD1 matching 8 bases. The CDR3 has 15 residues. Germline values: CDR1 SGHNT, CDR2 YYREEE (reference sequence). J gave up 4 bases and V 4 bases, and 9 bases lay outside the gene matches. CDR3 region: CASSLIGQGLYGYTF. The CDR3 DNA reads TGTGCCAGCAGCCTAATTGGACAGGGACTCTATGGCTACACCTTC.